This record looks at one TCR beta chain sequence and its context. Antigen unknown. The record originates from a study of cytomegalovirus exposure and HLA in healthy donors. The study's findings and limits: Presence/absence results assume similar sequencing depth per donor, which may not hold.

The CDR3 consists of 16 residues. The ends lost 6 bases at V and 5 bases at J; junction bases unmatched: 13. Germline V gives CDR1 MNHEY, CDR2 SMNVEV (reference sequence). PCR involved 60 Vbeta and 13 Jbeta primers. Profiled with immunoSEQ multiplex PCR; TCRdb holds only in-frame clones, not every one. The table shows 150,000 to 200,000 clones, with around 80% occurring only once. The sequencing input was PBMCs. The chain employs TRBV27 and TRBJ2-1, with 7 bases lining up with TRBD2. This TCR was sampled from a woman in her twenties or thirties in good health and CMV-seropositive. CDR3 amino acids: CASSLNAGVRDNEQFF. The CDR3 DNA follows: TGTGCCAGCAGCCTTAACGCGGGGGTGAGAGACAATGAGCAGTTCTTC.